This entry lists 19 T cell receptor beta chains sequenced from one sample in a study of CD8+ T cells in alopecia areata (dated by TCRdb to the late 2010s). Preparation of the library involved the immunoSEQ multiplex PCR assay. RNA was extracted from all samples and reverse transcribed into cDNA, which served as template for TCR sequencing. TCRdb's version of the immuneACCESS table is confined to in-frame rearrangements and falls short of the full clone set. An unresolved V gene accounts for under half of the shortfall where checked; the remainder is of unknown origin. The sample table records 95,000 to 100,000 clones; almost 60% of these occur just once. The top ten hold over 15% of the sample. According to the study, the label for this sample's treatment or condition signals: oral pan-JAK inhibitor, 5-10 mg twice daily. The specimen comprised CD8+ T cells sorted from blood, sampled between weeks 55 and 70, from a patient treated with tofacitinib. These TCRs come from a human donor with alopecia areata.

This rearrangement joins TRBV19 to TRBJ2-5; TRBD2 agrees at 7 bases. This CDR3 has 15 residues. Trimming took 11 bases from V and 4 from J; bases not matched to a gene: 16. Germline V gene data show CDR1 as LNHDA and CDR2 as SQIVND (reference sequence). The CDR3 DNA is TGTGCCTCCTCAAGAAGGACTAGGCGGAGAGAGACCCAGTACTTC. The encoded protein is CASSRRTRRRETQYF. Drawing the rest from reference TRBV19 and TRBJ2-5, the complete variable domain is DGGITQSPKYLFRKEGQNVTLSCEQNLNHDAMYWYRQDPGQGLRLIYYSQIVNDFQKGDIAEGYSVSREKKESFPLTVTSAQKNPTAFYLCASSRRTRRRETQYFGPGTRLLVL.

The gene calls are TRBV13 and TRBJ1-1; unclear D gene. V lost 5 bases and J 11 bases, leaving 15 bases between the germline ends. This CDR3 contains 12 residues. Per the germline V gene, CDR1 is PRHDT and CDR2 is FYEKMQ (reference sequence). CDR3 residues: CASSATGSRAFF. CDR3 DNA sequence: TGTGCCAGCAGCGCCACGGGGTCGCGGGCTTTCTTT.

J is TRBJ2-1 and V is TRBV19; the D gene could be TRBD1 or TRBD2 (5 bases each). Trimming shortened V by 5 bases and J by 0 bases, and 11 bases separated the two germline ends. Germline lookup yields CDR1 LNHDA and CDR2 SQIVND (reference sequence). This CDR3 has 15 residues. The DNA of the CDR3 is TGTGCCAGTAGTCCCTCAGGGAGCTCCTACAATGAGCAGTTCTTC. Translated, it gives CASSPSGSSYNEQFF.

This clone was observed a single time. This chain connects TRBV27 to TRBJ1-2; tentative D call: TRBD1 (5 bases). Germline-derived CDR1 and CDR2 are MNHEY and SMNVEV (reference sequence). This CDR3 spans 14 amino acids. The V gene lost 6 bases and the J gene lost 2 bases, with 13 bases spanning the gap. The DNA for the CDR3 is TGTGCCAGCAGACCCCCGTCAGGGAACTATGGCTACACCTTC. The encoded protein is CASRPPSGNYGYTF.

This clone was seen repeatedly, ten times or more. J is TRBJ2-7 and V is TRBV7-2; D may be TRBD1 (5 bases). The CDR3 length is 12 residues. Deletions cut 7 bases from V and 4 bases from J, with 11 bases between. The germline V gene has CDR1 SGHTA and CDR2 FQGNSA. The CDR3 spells CASTPAGYEQYF. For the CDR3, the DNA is TGTGCCAGCACCCCGGCAGGGTACGAGCAGTACTTC.

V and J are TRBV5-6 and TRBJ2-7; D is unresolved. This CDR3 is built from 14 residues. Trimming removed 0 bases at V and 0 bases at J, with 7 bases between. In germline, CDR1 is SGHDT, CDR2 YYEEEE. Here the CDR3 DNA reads TGTGCCAGCAGCTTGGGACTGTCCTCCTACGAGCAGTACTTC. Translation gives CASSLGLSSYEQYF.

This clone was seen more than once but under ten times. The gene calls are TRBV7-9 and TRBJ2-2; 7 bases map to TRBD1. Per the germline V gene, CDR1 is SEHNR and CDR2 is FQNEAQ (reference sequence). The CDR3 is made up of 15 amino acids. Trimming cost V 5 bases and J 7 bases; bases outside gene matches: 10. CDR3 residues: CASSVKSRDSGELFF. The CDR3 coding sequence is TGTGCCAGCAGCGTCAAGTCCCGGGACAGCGGGGAGCTGTTTTTT.

The CDR3 DNA follows: TGCGCCAGCAGCCAAGTCCAGGGGAGGGACACTGAAGCTTTCTTT. Translating gives CASSQVQGRDTEAFF. The chain combines TRBV4-1 with TRBJ1-1, with D maybe TRBD1 (6 bases). The CDR3 sequence is 15 residues long. The germline V gene encodes CDR1 MGHRA and CDR2 YSYEKL. Trimming stripped 1 base from V and 3 bases from J, with 12 bases between.

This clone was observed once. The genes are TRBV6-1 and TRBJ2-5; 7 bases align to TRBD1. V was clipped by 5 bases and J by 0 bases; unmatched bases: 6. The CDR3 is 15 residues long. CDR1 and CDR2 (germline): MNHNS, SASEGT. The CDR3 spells CASSSWDSNQETQYF. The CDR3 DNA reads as TGTGCCAGCAGTTCTTGGGACAGCAACCAAGAGACCCAGTACTTC.

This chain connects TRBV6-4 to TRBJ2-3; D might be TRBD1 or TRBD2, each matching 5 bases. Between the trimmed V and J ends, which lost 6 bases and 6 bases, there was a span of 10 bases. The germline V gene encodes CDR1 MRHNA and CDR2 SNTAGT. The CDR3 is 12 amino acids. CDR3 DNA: TGTGCCAGCAGGCCGTGGGGGGATACGCAGTATTTT. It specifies CASRPWGDTQYF.

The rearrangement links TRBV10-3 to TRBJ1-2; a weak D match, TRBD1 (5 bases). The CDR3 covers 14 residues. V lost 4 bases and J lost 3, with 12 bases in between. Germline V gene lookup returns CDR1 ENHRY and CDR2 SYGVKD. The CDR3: CAISAGPAYYGYTF. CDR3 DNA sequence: TGTGCCATCAGTGCGGGGCCGGCCTACTATGGCTACACCTTC.

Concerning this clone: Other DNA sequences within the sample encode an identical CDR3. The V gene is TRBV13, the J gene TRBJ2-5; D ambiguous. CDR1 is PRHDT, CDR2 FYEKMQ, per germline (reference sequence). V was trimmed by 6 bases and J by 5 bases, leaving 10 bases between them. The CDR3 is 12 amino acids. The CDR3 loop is CASSLGRETQYF. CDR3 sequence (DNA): TGTGCCAGCAGTCTGGGCAGGGAGACCCAGTACTTC.

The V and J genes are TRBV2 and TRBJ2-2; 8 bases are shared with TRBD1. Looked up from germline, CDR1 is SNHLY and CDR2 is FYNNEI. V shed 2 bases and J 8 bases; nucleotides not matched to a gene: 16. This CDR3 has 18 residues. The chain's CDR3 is CASSEWGTQGAVRGELFF. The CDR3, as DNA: TGTGCCAGCAGTGAATGGGGGACTCAGGGGGCCGTTAGAGGGGAGCTGTTTTTT.

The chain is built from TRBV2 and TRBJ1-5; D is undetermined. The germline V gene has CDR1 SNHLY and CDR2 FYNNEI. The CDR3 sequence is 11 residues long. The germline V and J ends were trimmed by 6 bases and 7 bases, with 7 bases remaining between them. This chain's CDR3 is CASRVGQPQHF. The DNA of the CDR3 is TGTGCCAGCAGGGTGGGACAGCCCCAGCATTTT.

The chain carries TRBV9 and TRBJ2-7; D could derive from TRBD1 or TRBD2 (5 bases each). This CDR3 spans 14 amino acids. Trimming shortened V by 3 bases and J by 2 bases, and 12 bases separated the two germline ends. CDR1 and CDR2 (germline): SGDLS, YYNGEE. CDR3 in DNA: TGTGCCAGCAGCGCCGGGACGCCGACCTACGAGCAGTACTTC. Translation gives CASSAGTPTYEQYF.

The CDR3 spells CASRRPTSYEQYF. CDR3 nucleotide sequence: TGTGCCAGCAGGAGGCCGACCTCCTACGAGCAGTACTTC. J is TRBJ2-7 and V is TRBV6-1; D unclear. The CDR3 spans 13 residues. Trimming stripped 6 bases from V and 0 bases from J, with 9 bases between. Germline loops: CDR1 MNHNS, CDR2 SASEGT.

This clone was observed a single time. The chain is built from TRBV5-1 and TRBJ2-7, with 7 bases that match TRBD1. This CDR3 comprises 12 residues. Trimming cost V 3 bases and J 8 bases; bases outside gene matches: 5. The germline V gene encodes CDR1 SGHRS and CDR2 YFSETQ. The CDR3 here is CASSYDRDKQYF. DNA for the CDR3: TGCGCCAGCAGCTACGACAGGGACAAGCAGTACTTC.

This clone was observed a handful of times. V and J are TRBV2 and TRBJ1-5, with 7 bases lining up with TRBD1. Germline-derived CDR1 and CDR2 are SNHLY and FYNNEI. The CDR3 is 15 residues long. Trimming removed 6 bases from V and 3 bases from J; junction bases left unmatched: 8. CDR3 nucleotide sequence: TGTGCCAGCAGCCGAACAGGGGAACCCAATCAGCCCCAGCATTTT. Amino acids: CASSRTGEPNQPQHF.

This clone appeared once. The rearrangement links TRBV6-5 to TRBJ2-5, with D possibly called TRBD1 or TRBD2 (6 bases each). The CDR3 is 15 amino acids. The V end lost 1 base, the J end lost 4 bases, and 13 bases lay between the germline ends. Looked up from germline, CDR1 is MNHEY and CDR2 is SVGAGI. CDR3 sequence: CASSYLATGAETQYF. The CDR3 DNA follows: TGTGCCAGCAGTTACTTAGCGACGGGGGCAGAGACCCAGTACTTC.